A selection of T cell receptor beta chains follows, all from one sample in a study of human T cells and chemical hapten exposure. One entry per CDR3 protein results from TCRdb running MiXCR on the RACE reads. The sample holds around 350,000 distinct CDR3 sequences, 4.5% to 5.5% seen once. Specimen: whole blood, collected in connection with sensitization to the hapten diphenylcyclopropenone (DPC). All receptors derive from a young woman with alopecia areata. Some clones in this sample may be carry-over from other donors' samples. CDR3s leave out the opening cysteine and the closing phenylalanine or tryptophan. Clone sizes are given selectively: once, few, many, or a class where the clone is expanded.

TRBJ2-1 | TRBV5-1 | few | ASSSLAGSSYNEQF
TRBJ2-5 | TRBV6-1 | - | ATTGQLQETQY
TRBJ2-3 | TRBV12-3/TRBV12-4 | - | ASSPNRGGSTDTQY
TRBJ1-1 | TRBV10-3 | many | AISEFSFRDTEAF
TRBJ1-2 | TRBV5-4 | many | ASSSGKDGDYYGYT
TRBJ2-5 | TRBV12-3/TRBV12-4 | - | ASSPVLGQLQETQY
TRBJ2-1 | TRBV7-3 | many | ASSLIVGGGPQSEQF
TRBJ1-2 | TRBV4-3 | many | ASSQERAHFYGYT
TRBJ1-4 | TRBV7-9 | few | ASSLAKNWEDEKLF
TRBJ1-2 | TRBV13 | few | ASSMTLQDNYGYT
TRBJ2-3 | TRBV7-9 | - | ASTPELSTDTQY
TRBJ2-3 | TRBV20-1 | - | SARGLASYVRQY
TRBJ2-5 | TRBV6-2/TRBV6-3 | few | ASSYSALRGVETQY